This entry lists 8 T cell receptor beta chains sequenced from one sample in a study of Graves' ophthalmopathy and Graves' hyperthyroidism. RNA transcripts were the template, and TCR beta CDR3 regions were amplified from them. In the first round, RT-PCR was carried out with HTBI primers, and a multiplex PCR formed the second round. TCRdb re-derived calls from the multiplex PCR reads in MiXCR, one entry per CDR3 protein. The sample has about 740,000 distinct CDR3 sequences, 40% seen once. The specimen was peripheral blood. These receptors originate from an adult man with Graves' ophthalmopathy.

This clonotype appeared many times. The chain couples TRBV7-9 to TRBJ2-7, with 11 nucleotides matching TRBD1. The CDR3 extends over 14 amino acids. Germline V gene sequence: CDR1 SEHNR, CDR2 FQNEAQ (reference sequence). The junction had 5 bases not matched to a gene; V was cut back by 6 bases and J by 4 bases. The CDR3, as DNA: TGTGCCAGCAGGCCCGGGACAGGGGGGTACGAGCAGTACTTC. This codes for CASRPGTGGYEQYF. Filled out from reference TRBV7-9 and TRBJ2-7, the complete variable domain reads DTGVSQNPRHKITKRGQNVTFRCDPISEHNRLYWYRQTLGQGPEFLTYFQNEAQLEKSRLLSDRFSAERPKGSFSTLEIQRTEQGDSAMYLCASRPGTGGYEQYFGPGTRLTVT.

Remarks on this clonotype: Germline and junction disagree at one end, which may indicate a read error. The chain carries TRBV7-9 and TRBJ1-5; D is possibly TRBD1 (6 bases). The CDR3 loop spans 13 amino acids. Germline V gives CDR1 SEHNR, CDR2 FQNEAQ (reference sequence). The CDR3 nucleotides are TGTGCCAGCAGTCCTACAGGGATTCAGCCCCGGCATTTT. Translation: CASSPTGIQPRHF. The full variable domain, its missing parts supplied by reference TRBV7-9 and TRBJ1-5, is DTGVSQNPRHKITKRGQNVTFRCDPISEHNRLYWYRQTLGQGPEFLTYFQNEAQLEKSRLLSDRFSAERPKGSFSTLEIQRTEQGDSAMYLCASSPTGIQPRHFGDGTRLSIL.

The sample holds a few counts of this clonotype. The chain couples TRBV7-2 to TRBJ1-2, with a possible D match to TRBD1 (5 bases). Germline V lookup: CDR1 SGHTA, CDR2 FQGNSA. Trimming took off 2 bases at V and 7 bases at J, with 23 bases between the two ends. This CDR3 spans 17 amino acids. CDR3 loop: CASSLNWGGRARGGYTF. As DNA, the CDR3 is TGTGCCAGCAGCTTAAATTGGGGAGGCAGGGCGCGCGGTGGCTACACCTTC.

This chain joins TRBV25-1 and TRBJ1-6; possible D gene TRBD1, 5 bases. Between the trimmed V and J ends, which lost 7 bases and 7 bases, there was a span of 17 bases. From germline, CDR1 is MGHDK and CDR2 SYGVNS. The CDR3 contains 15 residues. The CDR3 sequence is CASMKGLRENSPLHF. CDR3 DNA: TGTGCCAGCATGAAGGGGCTCCGGGAGAATTCACCCCTCCACTTT. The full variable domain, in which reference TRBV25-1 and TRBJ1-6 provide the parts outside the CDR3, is EADIYQTPRYLVIGTGKKITLECSQTMGHDKMYWYQQDPGMELHLIHYSYGVNSTEKGDLSSESTVSRIRTEHFPLTLESARPSHTSQYLCASMKGLRENSPLHFGNGTRLTVT.

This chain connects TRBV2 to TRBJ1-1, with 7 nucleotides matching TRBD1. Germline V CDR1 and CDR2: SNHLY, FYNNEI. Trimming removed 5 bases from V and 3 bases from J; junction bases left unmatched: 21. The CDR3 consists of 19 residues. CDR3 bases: TGTGCCAGCAGTCCTACTAGGAGGGGGCTGAGGTTTACCTACACTGAAGCTTTCTTT. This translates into CASSPTRRGLRFTYTEAFF.

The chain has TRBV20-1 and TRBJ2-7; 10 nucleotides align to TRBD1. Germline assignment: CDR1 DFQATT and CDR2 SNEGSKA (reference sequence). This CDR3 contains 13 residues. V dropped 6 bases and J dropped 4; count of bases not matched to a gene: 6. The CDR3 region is CSALGTGAYEQYF. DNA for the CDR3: TGCAGTGCCCTAGGGACAGGGGCATACGAGCAGTACTTC.

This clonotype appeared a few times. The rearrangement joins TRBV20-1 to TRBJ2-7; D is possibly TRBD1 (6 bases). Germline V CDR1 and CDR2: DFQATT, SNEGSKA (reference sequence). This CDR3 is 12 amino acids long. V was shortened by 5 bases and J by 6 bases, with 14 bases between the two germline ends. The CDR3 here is CSAWARGIEQYF. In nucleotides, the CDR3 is TGCAGTGCTTGGGCCAGGGGAATCGAGCAGTACTTC.

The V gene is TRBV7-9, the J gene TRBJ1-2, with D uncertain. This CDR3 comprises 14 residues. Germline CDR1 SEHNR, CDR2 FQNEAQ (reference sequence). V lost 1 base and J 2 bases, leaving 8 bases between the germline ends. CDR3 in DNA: TGTGCCAGCAGCTTAGGGGAAGCGAACTATGGCTACACCTTC. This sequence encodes CASSLGEANYGYTF.